One and the same sample provided the 30 T cell receptor beta chains below, sequenced in a study of T-cell memory formation after mild COVID-19. One entry per CDR3 protein, called by TCRdb with MiXCR from the 5' RACE reads. Here the sample spans 150,000 to 200,000 distinct CDR3 sequences, more than 12% being singletons. Sequencing was done on a sample of PBMCs or a T cell subset sorted from them (not recorded which). All receptors come from an adult woman who had mild COVID-19 (a few samples of this study predate the infection). Cell type and time point are not known.

This clonotype appeared a few times. The chain links TRBV18 to TRBJ2-1; 8 bases fit TRBD1. V lost 4 bases and J lost 7; bases outside the gene matches: 12. Germline assignment: CDR1 KGHSH and CDR2 LQKENI. CDR3 length: 16 amino acids. The CDR3 protein is CASSRTVRQGINEQFF. Here the CDR3 DNA reads TGTGCCAGCTCACGGACAGTCCGACAGGGGATAAATGAGCAGTTCTTC.

The chain couples TRBV20-1 to TRBJ2-7; 10 nucleotides line up with TRBD2. CDR3 length equals 16 residues. The germline V gene has CDR1 DFQATT and CDR2 SNEGSKA (reference sequence). Trimming took 0 bases from V and 0 from J; bases not matched to a gene: 5. The CDR3 protein is CSARDLLAGTSYEQYF. In DNA form, the CDR3 reads TGCAGTGCTAGAGATTTACTAGCGGGGACCTCCTACGAGCAGTACTTC.

This clonotype has a count of ten or more. V and J are TRBV4-3 and TRBJ2-7; the D is unclear. The CDR3 covers 15 residues. The germline gives CDR1 LGHNA, CDR2 YSLEER. Trimming took 0 bases from V and 2 from J, leaving 11 bases between them. CDR3 bases: TGCGCCAGCAGCCAAGATGCCGTCAGCGCCTACGAGCAGTACTTC. It specifies CASSQDAVSAYEQYF.

This clonotype has more than one count but fewer than ten. This rearrangement joins TRBV4-1 to TRBJ2-5; 15 bases are shared with TRBD2. This CDR3 is built from 20 residues. V lost 4 bases, J lost 2 bases, and 14 bases stayed unmatched. Germline V gene sequence: CDR1 MGHRA, CDR2 YSYEKL. The chain's CDR3 is CASSRPGLAGGGDLQETQYF. DNA for the CDR3: TGCGCCAGCAGCCGACCGGGACTAGCGGGGGGAGGGGATCTTCAAGAGACCCAGTACTTC.

This clonotype has a count of ten or more. CDR3 nucleotides: TGCAGGGGGGCTAGGGATAGTAATGAGCAGTTCTTC. Translating it yields CRGARDSNEQFF. The chain has TRBV20-1 and TRBJ2-1; a possible D gene is TRBD1 (6 bases). Germline CDR1 reads DFQATT; CDR2 reads SNEGSKA (reference sequence). This CDR3 comprises 12 residues.

The sample holds a few counts of this clonotype. The V call is TRBV2, the J call TRBJ2-5; 8 bases are shared with TRBD1. J was trimmed by 2 bases and V by 6 bases; bases with no gene match: 8. The CDR3 consists of 15 residues. CDR1 is SNHLY, CDR2 FYNNEI, per germline. Here the CDR3 reads CASRGQALPQETQYF. The CDR3 nucleotides are TGTGCCAGCAGGGGACAGGCGCTACCGCAAGAGACCCAGTACTTC.

This clonotype was counted between two and nine times. This chain links TRBV2 with TRBJ1-5; D is ambiguous. This CDR3 region has 14 residues. From germline, CDR1 is SNHLY and CDR2 FYNNEI. Trimming stripped 6 bases from V and 1 base from J, with 10 bases between. For the CDR3, the DNA is TGTGCCAGCAGCCGGACGTACAGCAATCAGCCCCAGCATTTT. It codes for CASSRTYSNQPQHF.

The chain combines TRBV14 with TRBJ2-3; 7 positions match TRBD1. Germline loops: CDR1 SGHDN, CDR2 FVKESK. Trimming at V came to 4 bases and at J to 3 bases, leaving 4 bases not matched to a gene. CDR3 length equals 14 residues. The CDR3 nucleotides read TGTGCCAGCAGCCGCAACAGGGGAACAGATACGCAGTATTTT. Translation: CASSRNRGTDTQYF.

The J gene is TRBJ2-7, the V gene TRBV5-4, with 14 bases aligning to TRBD2. Trimming cost V 1 base and J 3 bases; bases outside gene matches: 9. Germline assignment: CDR1 SGHNT and CDR2 YYREEE (reference sequence). The CDR3 length is 18 residues. The CDR3 reads CASSLLGTSGGFIYEQYF. The CDR3 DNA reads TGTGCCAGCAGCTTGTTGGGGACTAGCGGGGGTTTTATCTACGAGCAGTACTTC.

This clonotype was observed a handful of times. The chain combines TRBV7-8 with TRBJ1-2, with a tentative D call TRBD1 (6 bases). V gave up 5 bases and J gave up 4 bases, with 14 bases separating them. This CDR3 contains 14 residues. Germline CDR1 reads SGHVS; CDR2 reads FQNEAQ. The CDR3 DNA is TGTGCCAGCAGCCCAAGGACAGTCAGCTATGGCTACACCTTC. Translated: CASSPRTVSYGYTF.

This clonotype was picked up a small number of times. This chain uses TRBV7-2 with TRBJ2-5, with 8 bases aligning to TRBD2. Germline V gene data show CDR1 as SGHTA and CDR2 as FQGNSA. Trimming took 2 bases from V and 4 from J; bases not matched to a gene: 6. The CDR3 runs 15 residues. The CDR3 loop is CASSLRTSHPETQYF. CDR3 nucleotide sequence: TGTGCCAGCAGCTTAAGGACTAGCCACCCAGAGACCCAGTACTTC.

The V gene is TRBV29-1, the J gene TRBJ1-1; D not certain. V dropped 7 bases and J dropped 1 base, with 13 bases sitting between them. The CDR3 is 13 amino acids. Germline V gene sequence: CDR1 SQVTM, CDR2 ANQGSEA. Here the CDR3 reads CSADPPANTEAFF. The CDR3 region has the DNA TGCAGCGCCGACCCCCCCGCGAACACTGAAGCTTTCTTT.

This clonotype was observed a few times. The chain recombines TRBV7-8 with TRBJ1-2; no clear D gene. Germline values: CDR1 SGHVS, CDR2 FQNEAQ. V was cut by 3 bases and J by 7 bases, with 9 bases left in between. There are 12 residues in the CDR3. The CDR3 DNA reads as TGTGCCAGCAGCTTTACCGGAGGTGGCTACACCTTC. Its translation is CASSFTGGGYTF.

This clonotype occurred a few times. V usage is TRBV5-1 and J usage is TRBJ2-4; 12 bases agree with TRBD1. With 3 bases clipped from V and 5 bases from J, the junction kept 9 bases outside the gene matches. This CDR3 is built from 17 residues. From germline, CDR1 is SGHRS and CDR2 YFSETQ. For the CDR3, the DNA is TGCGCCAGCAGCTCCGGACCCGGGACAGGGGGCCAAAACATTCAGTACTTC. This gives the protein CASSSGPGTGGQNIQYF. Based on the CDR3 plus reference TRBV5-1 and TRBJ2-4, the full variable domain is KAGVTQTPRYLIKTRGQQVTLSCSPISGHRSVSWYQQTPGQGLQFLFEYFSETQRNKGNFPGRFSGRQFSNSRSEMNVSTLELGDSALYLCASSSGPGTGGQNIQYFGAGTRLSVL.

The table lists this clonotype with a few counts. The rearrangement uses TRBV14 and TRBJ2-1, with a possible D match to TRBD2 (6 bases). The CDR3 length is 16 residues. V was trimmed by 3 bases and J by 2 bases, leaving 14 bases between them. From germline, CDR1 is SGHDN and CDR2 FVKESK. CDR3: CASSQPGSLAYNEQFF. The CDR3 nucleotides are TGTGCCAGCAGCCAGCCCGGGAGTCTAGCCTACAATGAGCAGTTCTTC.

There are a few counts of this clonotype. The chain joins TRBV18 to TRBJ1-1; 12 nucleotides line up with TRBD1. The CDR3 has 17 residues. CDR1 is KGHSH and CDR2 is LQKENI in the germline V gene. V shed 0 bases and J 0 bases; nucleotides not matched to a gene: 2. The CDR3 is CASSPPGTGGLNTEAFF. CDR3 nucleotide sequence: TGTGCCAGCTCACCACCCGGGACAGGGGGCCTGAACACTGAAGCTTTCTTT. Filled out from reference TRBV18 and TRBJ1-1, the complete variable domain reads NAGVMQNPRHLVRRRGQEARLRCSPMKGHSHVYWYRQLPEEGLKFMVYLQKENIIDESGMPKERFSAEFPKEGPSILRIQQVVRGDSAAYFCASSPPGTGGLNTEAFFGQGTRLTVV.

V is TRBV6-5 and J is TRBJ2-1; D is perhaps TRBD1 (6 bases). CDR1 and CDR2 (germline): MNHEY, SVGAGI. The CDR3 length is 15 residues. V was clipped by 2 bases and J by 5 bases, with 13 bases between them. The CDR3 DNA is TGTGCCAGCAGTTACACCACAGGGTCGGACAATGAGCAGTTCTTC. Its protein product is CASSYTTGSDNEQFF.

This chain joins TRBV7-9 and TRBJ1-1; the D is unclear. In germline, CDR1 is SEHNR, CDR2 FQNEAQ (reference sequence). Trimming cost V 6 bases and J 3 bases, with 14 bases left between them. CDR3 length: 14 amino acids. CDR3 in amino acids: CASSSTAADTEAFF. In DNA form, the CDR3 reads TGTGCCAGCAGTTCCACGGCGGCGGACACTGAAGCTTTCTTT. The complete variable domain, with remaining parts taken from reference TRBV7-9 and TRBJ1-1, reads DTGVSQNPRHKITKRGQNVTFRCDPISEHNRLYWYRQTLGQGPEFLTYFQNEAQLEKSRLLSDRFSAERPKGSFSTLEIQRTEQGDSAMYLCASSSTAADTEAFFGQGTRLTVV.

The chain is built from TRBV12-3 or TRBV12-4 and TRBJ2-1; 13 bases are a match to TRBD2. There are 16 residues in the CDR3. J lost 5 bases, V lost 5 bases, and 6 bases had no gene match. The CDR3 DNA is TGTGCCAGCAGTCCGTGGACTAGCGGGAGAAACAATGAGCAGTTCTTC. Its protein is CASSPWTSGRNNEQFF.

The CDR3: CASSFPTGFVDEQFF. CDR3 nucleotides: TGTGCCAGCAGCTTCCCGACAGGGTTCGTCGATGAGCAGTTCTTC. The chain combines TRBV5-5 with TRBJ2-1; 7 bases align to TRBD1. Trimming at V came to 2 bases and at J to 8 bases, leaving 10 bases not matched to a gene. The germline V gene has CDR1 SGHKS and CDR2 YYEKEE (reference sequence). CDR3 length: 15 residues.

This clonotype was recorded a few times. The genes are TRBV9 and TRBJ2-3; 7 bases are a match to TRBD2. This CDR3 is 16 amino acids long. Looked up from germline, CDR1 is SGDLS and CDR2 is YYNGEE. Trimming at V came to 4 bases and at J to 2 bases, leaving 10 bases not matched to a gene. The CDR3 reads CASSPRASGNTDTQYF. The DNA for the CDR3 is TGTGCCAGCAGCCCCCGGGCTAGCGGCAACACAGATACGCAGTATTTT.

This clonotype was observed a few times. CDR3 coding DNA: TGTGCCAGCAGCCCGGACAGGGTTTACGAGCAGTACTTC. This codes for CASSPDRVYEQYF. The V call is TRBV7-9, the J call TRBJ2-7; TRBD1 agrees at 8 bases. CDR3 length: 13 residues. Germline V CDR1 and CDR2: SEHNR, FQNEAQ (reference sequence). The V gene end was trimmed by 5 bases and the J gene end by 4 bases; junction bases not matched to a gene: 4.

This clonotype was counted between two and nine times. The chain employs TRBV7-2 and TRBJ2-7; a possible D gene is TRBD1 (6 bases). The CDR3 has 13 amino acids. V was clipped by 5 bases and J by 9 bases, with 17 bases between them. Looked up from germline, CDR1 is SGHTA and CDR2 is FQGNSA. The CDR3: CASSAQGLSVQYF. CDR3 nucleotide sequence: TGTGCCAGCAGCGCACAGGGTCTCTCGGTGCAGTACTTC.

This clonotype was recorded a few times. The V gene is TRBV12-3 or TRBV12-4, the J gene TRBJ1-2; D call uncertain. Between the trimmed V and J ends, which lost 5 bases and 1 base, there was a span of 17 bases. The CDR3 consists of 16 residues. CDR3 in DNA: TGTGCCAGCAGTAGATCCGACGGCGCTTTTAACTATGGCTACACCTTC. This translates into CASSRSDGAFNYGYTF.

Only a few counts were recorded for this clonotype. The gene calls are TRBV5-1 and TRBJ2-2, with a weak D call TRBD1 (6 bases). The CDR3 contains 15 residues. Germline V gene sequence: CDR1 SGHRS, CDR2 YFSETQ. The ends were cut back, 4 bases at V and 1 base at J, with 11 bases in the middle. The CDR3 sequence: CASSLQGGNTGELFF. For the CDR3, the DNA is TGCGCCAGCAGCCTACAGGGTGGGAACACCGGGGAGCTGTTTTTT. The entire variable domain, with the rest obtained from reference TRBV5-1 and TRBJ2-2, is as follows: KAGVTQTPRYLIKTRGQQVTLSCSPISGHRSVSWYQQTPGQGLQFLFEYFSETQRNKGNFPGRFSGRQFSNSRSEMNVSTLELGDSALYLCASSLQGGNTGELFFGEGSRLTVL.

The chain combines TRBV6-6 with TRBJ2-7, with 14 bases matching TRBD2. Germline CDR1 is MNHNY and CDR2 is SVGAGI (reference sequence). CDR3 length: 19 amino acids. V gave up 1 base and J gave up 2 bases; unmatched junction bases: 10. CDR3 sequence reads: CASSYYTGTSGGRPYEQYF. The DNA of the CDR3 is TGTGCCAGCAGTTACTACACCGGGACTAGCGGGGGACGTCCCTACGAGCAGTACTTC.

This clonotype was detected only a few times. The chain employs TRBV7-6 and TRBJ2-3; D perhaps matches TRBD2 (5 bases). The CDR3 is 15 residues long. Germline values: CDR1 SGHVS, CDR2 FNYEAQ. Trimming removed 2 bases at V and 1 base at J, with 10 bases between. CDR3 sequence reads: CASSLIGSGTDTQYF. DNA for the CDR3: TGTGCCAGCAGCTTAATTGGGAGTGGCACAGATACGCAGTATTTT.

This clonotype was detected only a few times. This chain links TRBV12-3 or TRBV12-4 with TRBJ2-3; 7 nucleotides line up with TRBD2. Trimming at V came to 3 bases and at J to 0 bases, leaving 18 bases not matched to a gene. This CDR3 is built from 20 residues. The CDR3 DNA sequence: TGTGCCAGCAGTTTGCGGACGCGGGGGATACGACCCCCTAGCACAGATACGCAGTATTTT. Its translation is CASSLRTRGIRPPSTDTQYF.

This clonotype was seen once. The V and J genes are TRBV29-1 and TRBJ1-2; TRBD1 is a possible D gene (5 bases). V lost 4 bases to trimming and J lost 3 bases, with 6 bases between them. Germline V gives CDR1 SQVTM, CDR2 ANQGSEA. CDR3 size: 11 residues. CDR3 nucleotides: TGCAGCGTTGCGACAGACTATGGCTACACCTTC. Residues: CSVATDYGYTF. The full variable domain, its missing parts supplied by reference TRBV29-1 and TRBJ1-2, is SAVISQKPSRDICQRGTSLTIQCQVDSQVTMMFWYRQQPGQSLTLIATANQGSEATYESGFVIDKFPISRPNLTFSTLTVSNMSPEDSSIYLCSVATDYGYTFGSGTRLTVV.

The sample holds many counts of this clonotype. The chain couples TRBV24-1 to TRBJ2-3; D perhaps matches TRBD1 (6 bases). This CDR3 is built from 17 residues. With 5 bases removed from V and 2 bases from J, the gap between germline ends came to 19 bases. Germline values: CDR1 KGHDR, CDR2 SFDVKD. The CDR3 bases are TGTGCCACCAGTGCAGGGAGCCAGGGGCCATCCACAGATACGCAGTATTTT. Its protein is CATSAGSQGPSTDTQYF.